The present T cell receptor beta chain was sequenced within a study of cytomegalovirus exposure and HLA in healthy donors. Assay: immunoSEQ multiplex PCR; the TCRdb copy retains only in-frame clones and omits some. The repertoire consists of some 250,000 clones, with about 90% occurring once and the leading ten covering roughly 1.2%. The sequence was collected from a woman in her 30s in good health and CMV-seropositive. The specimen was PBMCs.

This CDR3 reads CASSLSGGEGLGEQYF. CDR3 bases: TGTGCCAGCAGTTTAAGCGGGGGGGAAGGTCTGGGGGAGCAGTACTTC. This sequence joins TRBV27 and TRBJ2-7; TRBD2 aligns across 10 bases. The V and J ends lost 2 bases and 7 bases, in that order; junction bases with no gene match: 11. The CDR3 sequence is 16 residues long. The germline V gene encodes CDR1 MNHEY and CDR2 SMNVEV (reference sequence).